These T cell receptor beta chains were read from a single sample in a study of response to subunit inactivated influenza vaccine. TCRdb recomputed calls from the RT-PCR reads with MiXCR, one row per CDR3 protein. This sample yields some 850,000 distinct CDR3 sequences, of which 15% to 20% are seen a single time; under 13% belongs to the top ten. Sequenced here: PBMCs from blood, sampled less than 6 days after vaccination. The receptors here all came from a man aged 50-59 years who received an inactivated influenza vaccine. Both conserved end residues are part of each CDR3. A D gene is named only where the DNA matches it firmly. Clone sizes are given selectively: once, few, many, or a class where the clone is expanded.

D: -
size: -
V: TRBV4-1
J: TRBJ1-3
CDR3: CASSETGNTIYF
DNA: TGCGCCAGCAGCGAGACAGGAAACACCATATATTTT

D: -
size: many
V: TRBV12-3/TRBV12-4
J: TRBJ2-2
CDR3: CASSSLRELFF
DNA: TGTGCCAGCAGTTCCCTGCGGGAGCTGTTTTTT

D: TRBD2
size: -
V: TRBV20-1
J: TRBJ2-2
CDR3: CSARRLAGNTGELFF
DNA: TGCAGTGCTAGAAGGCTAGCGGGAAACACCGGGGAGCTGTTTTTT

D: -
size: -
V: TRBV30
J: TRBJ2-7
CDR3: CAWIGMGRGGYEQYF
DNA: TGTGCCTGGATCGGAATGGGCAGGGGTGGCTACGAGCAGTACTTC

D: -
size: -
V: TRBV12-3/TRBV12-4
J: TRBJ2-5
CDR3: CASTLSGPRETQYF
DNA: TGTGCCAGCACCCTCTCGGGGCCAAGGGAGACCCAGTACTTC

D: -
size: -
V: TRBV7-2
J: TRBJ2-5
CDR3: CASSLGVGQETQYF
DNA: TGTGCCAGCAGCTTAGGCGTGGGGCAAGAGACCCAGTACTTC

D: -
size: few
V: TRBV7-2
J: TRBJ2-6
CDR3: CASSYQGSGANVLTF
DNA: TGTGCCAGCAGTTATCAGGGTTCTGGGGCCAACGTCCTGACTTTC

D: -
size: -
V: TRBV5-1
J: TRBJ1-1
CDR3: CASSLAGQRARTEAFF
DNA: TGCGCCAGCAGCTTGGCCGGGCAGCGGGCGAGAACTGAAGCTTTCTTT

D: -
size: -
V: TRBV2
J: TRBJ2-3
CDR3: CASRSQGGTDTQYF
DNA: TGTGCCAGCAGGAGCCAGGGTGGAACAGATACGCAGTATTTT

D: -
size: -
V: TRBV10-3
J: TRBJ2-2
CDR3: CAIRNNANTGELFF
DNA: TGTGCCATCAGAAACAACGCGAACACCGGGGAGCTGTTTTTT

D: -
size: few
V: TRBV28
J: TRBJ1-5
CDR3: CASSTNRDQPQHF
DNA: TGTGCCAGCAGTACCAACAGGGATCAGCCCCAGCATTTT

D: TRBD1
size: many
V: TRBV5-1
J: TRBJ1-2
CDR3: CASSTDRGNYGYTF
DNA: TGTGCCAGCAGCACGGACAGGGGGAACTATGGCTACACCTTC

D: -
size: few
V: TRBV5-1
J: TRBJ1-1
CDR3: CASSLVITNTEAFF
DNA: TGCGCCAGCAGCTTGGTAATCACGAACACTGAAGCTTTCTTT

D: TRBD1
size: -
V: TRBV28
J: TRBJ2-7
CDR3: CASSRDSAYEQYF
DNA: TGTGCCAGCAGCCGGGACAGTGCCTACGAGCAGTACTTC

D: -
size: few
V: TRBV24-1
J: TRBJ1-1
CDR3: CATRSGNTEAFF
DNA: TGTGCCACCAGGTCGGGGAACACTGAAGCTTTCTTT

D: -
size: few
V: TRBV7-2
J: TRBJ2-1
CDR3: CASSLDPPGEQFF
DNA: TGTGCCAGCAGCTTAGACCCCCCGGGTGAGCAGTTCTTC

D: -
size: many
V: TRBV20-1
J: TRBJ1-1
CDR3: CSASNRRTVGEAFF
DNA: TGCAGTGCTAGCAATAGGCGGACAGTCGGTGAAGCTTTCTTT

D: TRBD1
size: -
V: TRBV12-3/TRBV12-4
J: TRBJ1-4
CDR3: CASSWDRNEKLSF
DNA: TGTGCCAGCAGTTGGGACAGGAATGAAAAACTGTCTTTT

D: -
size: -
V: TRBV2
J: TRBJ2-3
CDR3: CASSDNPYSDTQYF
DNA: TGTGCCAGCAGTGATAATCCGTATTCTGACACGCAGTATTTT

D: TRBD1
size: few
V: TRBV5-4
J: TRBJ2-7
CDR3: CASSFYATGGLGSSYEQYF
DNA: TGTGCCAGCAGCTTTTATGCGACAGGGGGCTTGGGGAGCTCCTACGAGCAGTACTTC

D: -
size: many
V: TRBV12-3/TRBV12-4
J: TRBJ1-2
CDR3: CASSSLQSGYTF
DNA: TGTGCCAGCAGTTCATTGCAGTCGGGCTACACCTTC

D: -
size: few
V: TRBV30
J: TRBJ1-2
CDR3: CAWSQKGYNYGYTF
DNA: TGTGCCTGGAGTCAAAAAGGATATAACTATGGCTACACCTTC

D: -
size: -
V: TRBV2
J: TRBJ2-7
CDR3: CASKTYEQYF
DNA: TGTGCCAGCAAGACCTACGAGCAGTACTTC

D: TRBD2
size: many
V: TRBV12-3/TRBV12-4
J: TRBJ2-1
CDR3: CASSLFGLADYNEQFF
DNA: TGTGCCAGCAGTTTATTCGGACTAGCGGATTACAATGAGCAGTTCTTC

D: -
size: few
V: TRBV7-7
J: TRBJ2-5
CDR3: CASSRGDLPETQYF
DNA: TGTGCCAGCAGCCGAGGGGACCTACCGGAGACCCAGTACTTC

D: TRBD1
size: few
V: TRBV28
J: TRBJ2-1
CDR3: CASRRVRQGVNEQFF
DNA: TGTGCCAGCAGGAGGGTCAGGCAGGGGGTCAATGAGCAGTTCTTC

D: -
size: -
V: TRBV25-1
J: TRBJ1-4
CDR3: CASSEGGRSATNEKLFF
DNA: TGTGCCAGCAGTGAAGGGGGCCGGAGCGCAACTAATGAAAAACTGTTTTTT

D: TRBD2
size: -
V: TRBV20-1
J: TRBJ2-5
CDR3: CSASPPGREGQETQYF
DNA: TGCAGTGCTAGTCCCCCTGGGAGGGAAGGCCAAGAGACCCAGTACTTC

D: -
size: few
V: TRBV20-1
J: TRBJ2-1
CDR3: CSARDRRFSYNEQFF
DNA: TGCAGTGCTAGAGATCGGCGGTTTAGCTACAATGAGCAGTTCTTC

D: -
size: -
V: TRBV7-2
J: TRBJ2-5
CDR3: CASSLGLGSETQYF
DNA: TGTGCCAGCAGCTTGGGCTTAGGTTCAGAGACCCAGTACTTC

D: TRBD2
size: -
V: TRBV5-4
J: TRBJ2-1
CDR3: CASSILAGSFYNEQFF
DNA: TGTGCCAGCAGCATCTTAGCGGGCTCCTTCTACAATGAGCAGTTCTTC

D: TRBD2
size: -
V: TRBV15
J: TRBJ2-3
CDR3: CVTSRLAGGTDTQYF
DNA: TGTGTCACCAGCAGACTAGCGGGAGGTACAGATACGCAGTATTTT

D: TRBD1
size: -
V: TRBV10-2
J: TRBJ2-7
CDR3: CASSTGQGAREQYF
DNA: TGCGCCAGCAGTACGGGACAGGGGGCGCGGGAGCAGTACTTC

D: TRBD2
size: -
V: TRBV10-3
J: TRBJ2-1
CDR3: CAISESSGRVNEQFF
DNA: TGTGCCATCAGTGAGTCTAGCGGGAGGGTGAATGAGCAGTTCTTC